A selection of T cell receptor beta chains follows, all from one sample in a study of OX40 agonist ivuxolimab in advanced cancers. TCRdb keeps only in-frame clones here, not all; method: immunoSEQ multiplex PCR. The table shows around 80,000 clones, with around 86% occurring only once. Material: CD4+ or CD8+ T cells sorted from blood, obtained in a trial of the OX40 agonist ivuxolimab. Receptors originate from an adult with an advanced solid tumor such as melanoma, head and neck, liver or kidney cancer. Both conserved end residues are part of each CDR3. The order of the fields is CDR3 DNA, CDR3 protein, D gene, clone size, V gene, J gene. The D gene is left open where the match is weak. Clone size is shown for a subset of rows, as once, few, many or a class of expanded clone.

TGTGCCAGCAGCCCCTCTTGGACTAACCGGGAGCTGTTTTTT,CASSPSWTNRELFF,.,.,TRBV7-2,TRBJ2-2
TGTGCCAGCAGCTTAGCTGGCTTCACTGAAGCTTTCTTT,CASSLAGFTEAFF,.,.,TRBV7-2,TRBJ1-1
TGTGCCAGCAGCTTAGCCTACAATGAGCAGTTCTTC,CASSLAYNEQFF,.,.,TRBV7-9,TRBJ2-1
TGCAGCGTTGTGACAGGGACCACTGAAGCTTTCTTT,CSVVTGTTEAFF,TRBD1,.,TRBV29-1,TRBJ1-1
TGCGCCAGCAGATTTGCAGGGGCTGTGCAAGCTGAAGCTTTCTTT,CASRFAGAVQAEAFF,.,.,TRBV4-3,TRBJ1-1
TGTGCCAGCAGCCCTGGGCAGGGATGGGGCCAAGAGACCCAGTACTTC,CASSPGQGWGQETQYF,.,.,TRBV9,TRBJ2-5
TGTGCCAGCTCACTGGGACAGGGGGGCACTGAAGCTTTCTTT,CASSLGQGGTEAFF,TRBD1,.,TRBV18,TRBJ1-1
TGTGCCAGTAGTATAGATCTGAGGCGGGAGACCCAGTACTTC,CASSIDLRRETQYF,.,.,TRBV19,TRBJ2-5
TGTGCCACTCGGGACAGGGGAGGAGGTGACTATGGCTACACCTTC,CATRDRGGGDYGYTF,TRBD1,once,TRBV6-6,TRBJ1-2
TGCGCCAGCAGCCAAGAACAGTTCTACACTGAAGCTTTCTTT,CASSQEQFYTEAFF,.,.,TRBV4-3,TRBJ1-1
TGTGCCAGCAGCTTATTAACTAGCGGGGGCCGGGGCACAGATACGCAGTATTTT,CASSLLTSGGRGTDTQYF,TRBD2,.,TRBV7-8,TRBJ2-3
TGTGCCAGCAGCTCCGGGACAGGAATCAATGAGCAGTTCTTC,CASSSGTGINEQFF,TRBD1,.,TRBV7-6,TRBJ2-1
TGCGCCAGCAGCTTGGCCGGGCAGGGATTAAATGGCTACACCTTC,CASSLAGQGLNGYTF,.,.,TRBV5-1,TRBJ1-2
TGTGCCAGCAGCTTGGTAGGACAGGTTGAAGCTTTCTTT,CASSLVGQVEAFF,TRBD1,.,TRBV5-4,TRBJ1-1
TGTGCCAGTAGTAGGCTCCTCGACTCCTACAATGAGCAGTTCTTC,CASSRLLDSYNEQFF,.,.,TRBV19,TRBJ2-1
TGTGCCAGCAGTTTCGACTATGGCTACACCTTC,CASSFDYGYTF,.,.,TRBV27,TRBJ1-2
TGTGCCAGCAGCGTAGGGGTAGGGGACAGGGGACTCAACTACGAGCAGTACTTC,CASSVGVGDRGLNYEQYF,TRBD1,once,TRBV9,TRBJ2-7
TGTGCCAGTAGTAGGGCCACCGAAGGGTATGGCTACACCTTC,CASSRATEGYGYTF,.,.,TRBV19,TRBJ1-2
TGTGCCAGCAGTCTTCTCGATCCCCTATCTGGGGCCAACGTCCTGACTTTC,CASSLLDPLSGANVLTF,.,.,TRBV27,TRBJ2-6
TGTGCCAGCAGTTTCGGGACATTCCAAGAGACCCAGTACTTC,CASSFGTFQETQYF,.,.,TRBV6-6,TRBJ2-5
TGTGCCAGCAGCTTAAAGGTGGAGGGGGAGCTGTTTTTT,CASSLKVEGELFF,.,.,TRBV7-2,TRBJ2-2
TGTGCCAGCTCACCGGGGGCTCGTTCACCCCTCCACTTT,CASSPGARSPLHF,.,.,TRBV18,TRBJ1-6
TGTGCCAGCTCACCACGAGTTGGGGCTAGCGAGGTCAATGAGCAGTTCTTC,CASSPRVGASEVNEQFF,.,.,TRBV18,TRBJ2-1
TGTGCCAGTAGTAGACCGGGACAGGGTGTATACGAGCAGTACTTC,CASSRPGQGVYEQYF,TRBD1,.,TRBV19,TRBJ2-7
TGTGCCAGCAGCATAGGACTGGGGGGTTCACCCCTCCACTTT,CASSIGLGGSPLHF,.,.,TRBV7-9,TRBJ1-6
TGTGCCAGCAGTTTAGCCGGGACTAGCGGGAACTACGAGCAGTACTTC,CASSLAGTSGNYEQYF,TRBD2,.,TRBV28,TRBJ2-7
TGTGCCAGCTCACCAAGACACATAGATAATTCACCCCTCCACTTT,CASSPRHIDNSPLHF,.,.,TRBV18,TRBJ1-6
TGTGCCAGCAGCCTAACAGGGGACGCTAACTATGGCTACACCTTC,CASSLTGDANYGYTF,TRBD1,.,TRBV7-2,TRBJ1-2
TGTGCCATCGGGGCTTCTGGGGCCAACGTCCTGACTTTC,CAIGASGANVLTF,.,.,TRBV2,TRBJ2-6
TGTGCCATCAGTAAGGGACTAGCGGGGGGATTACAAGAGACCCAGTACTTC,CAISKGLAGGLQETQYF,TRBD2,.,TRBV10-3,TRBJ2-5
TGCGCCAGCAGCTTGGAGGCGGGGTGGACCACTGAAGCTTTCTTT,CASSLEAGWTTEAFF,.,.,TRBV5-1,TRBJ1-1
TGTGCCAGCAGTTCGTCAACAGGGGGTAACTATGGCTACACCTTC,CASSSSTGGNYGYTF,TRBD1,.,TRBV28,TRBJ1-2
TGTGCCAGCAGCCAACCGACAGGGATGAACACTGAAGCTTTCTTT,CASSQPTGMNTEAFF,TRBD1,few,TRBV4-2,TRBJ1-1
TGTGCCAGCAGCTTAGCGCAGGCAGGGGGTCTGGAGGGCTACACCTTC,CASSLAQAGGLEGYTF,TRBD1,.,TRBV7-9,TRBJ1-2
TGTGCCAGTAGTATAGTCCCCTTCCTTAACACCGGGGAGCTGTTTTTT,CASSIVPFLNTGELFF,.,once,TRBV19,TRBJ2-2
TGTGCCACCACAGGGGAATTCACAGATACGCAGTATTTT,CATTGEFTDTQYF,TRBD1,.,TRBV5-5,TRBJ2-3
TGCAGCGTTGAAGTACTGGGGTATGAAAAACTGTTTTTT,CSVEVLGYEKLFF,.,.,TRBV29-1,TRBJ1-4
TGTGCCAGCAGCTTAACAGGGAATTCACCCCTCCACTTT,CASSLTGNSPLHF,.,.,TRBV9,TRBJ1-6
TGTGCCAGCAGCCACACGGGACAGGATGACTATGGCTACACCTTC,CASSHTGQDDYGYTF,TRBD1,.,TRBV4-2,TRBJ1-2
TGTGCCAGCAGCTTGCGGTCCTCTGGAAACACCATATATTTT,CASSLRSSGNTIYF,.,once,TRBV7-8,TRBJ1-3